This record looks at one T cell receptor (beta chain) sequence and its context. The data originate from a study of shared clonotypes between healthy human individuals. In the authors' methods: From ImmunoSEQ came sequences covering only the junction and carrying no quality scores, so filtering differed. Clones were read by immunoSEQ multiplex PCR, and TCRdb kept only the in-frame ones, dropping some. The V and J calls and the clone size are those of that table, but D and trimming were determined from the DNA. The data hold some 2.1 million clones, with roughly 95% observed a single time. Naivety among CD8 cells was defined by CD45RO negativity and positive CCR7 selection, thereby excluding terminally differentiated effector memory CD45RA+ cells. This sequence was found in a man aged 18 to 30 in good health. Some clones in this sample may be carry-over from other donors' samples. Sequencing input: naive CD8+ T cells from PBMCs.

The CDR3: CASSLVAGGYREQYF. The CDR3 DNA follows: TGTGCCAGCAGCTTGGTTGCGGGAGGGTACAGGGAGCAGTACTTC. This chain uses TRBV5-8 with TRBJ2-7, with 9 bases that match TRBD2. The CDR3 has 15 residues. V lost 0 bases to trimming and J lost 7 bases; unmatched junction nucleotides: 8. The germline V gene encodes CDR1 SGHTS and CDR2 YDEGEE.